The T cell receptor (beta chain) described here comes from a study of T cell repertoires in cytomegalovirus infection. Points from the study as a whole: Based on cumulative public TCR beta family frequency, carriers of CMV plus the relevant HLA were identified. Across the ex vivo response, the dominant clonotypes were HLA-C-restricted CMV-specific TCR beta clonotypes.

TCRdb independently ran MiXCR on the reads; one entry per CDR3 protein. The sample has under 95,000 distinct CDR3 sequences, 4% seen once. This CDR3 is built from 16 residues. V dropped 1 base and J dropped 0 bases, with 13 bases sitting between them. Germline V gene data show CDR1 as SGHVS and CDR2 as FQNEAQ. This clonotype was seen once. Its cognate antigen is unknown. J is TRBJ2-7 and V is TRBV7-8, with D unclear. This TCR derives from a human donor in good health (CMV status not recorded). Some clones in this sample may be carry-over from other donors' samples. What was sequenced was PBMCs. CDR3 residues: CASSLGVRMNSYEQYF. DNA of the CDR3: TGTGCCAGCAGCTTAGGGGTCAGGATGAACTCCTACGAGCAGTACTTC.